Detailed here is one T cell receptor beta chain. This record comes from a study of control samples from healthy donors and cancer patients. CDR3 length: 14 amino acids. Germline loops: CDR1 LNHDA, CDR2 SQIVND (reference sequence). The germline V and J ends were trimmed by 0 bases and 9 bases, with 14 bases remaining between them. Produced via immunoSEQ multiplex PCR; TCRdb's table is partial and in-frame only. This table has 54,000 or so clones, 85% to 95% appearing once. This TCR derives from a man aged 30 to 39 in good health. The sequencing input was blood. This rearrangement joins TRBV19 to TRBJ1-2; perhaps TRBD1 as D (5 bases). CDR3 loop: CASSIDLSGWSYTF. CDR3 DNA sequence: TGTGCCAGTAGTATAGACCTCTCAGGGTGGAGCTACACCTTC.